This TCR beta chain was sequenced in a study of CD8 T cells in ankylosing spondylitis. The CDR3 runs 22 residues. The V gene lost 1 base and the J gene lost 0 bases, with 28 bases spanning the gap. Germline assignment: CDR1 DFQATT and CDR2 SNEGSKA (reference sequence). Generation of TCR beta libraries employed quantitative 5'-RACE incorporating molecular barcodes. MiXCR, run by TCRdb on the 5' RACE reads, gives a single entry per CDR3 protein. The sample yields about 90,000 distinct CDR3 sequences, roughly 9% seen once. This clonotype was observed many times. Antigen: not known. Study observations and caveats: A TCR beta motif made of 7 to 9 highly homologous variants seemed typical of ankylosing spondylitis blood. Before this, some motif variants had been reported in reactive arthritis synovial fluid and blood.

The J gene is TRBJ1-6, the V gene TRBV20-1; D may be TRBD1 (5 bases). The sample was blood, either unsorted or a sorted T cell fraction (not recorded which). The sequence derives from a male donor with ankylosing spondylitis. The CDR3 sequence is CSARASDRGTPYWSSYNSPLHF. As DNA, the CDR3 is TGCAGTGCTAGAGCTAGCGATCGAGGGACCCCTTACTGGAGCTCCTATAATTCACCCCTCCACTTT.